This T cell receptor (beta chain) stems from a study of cytomegalovirus exposure and HLA in healthy donors (dated by TCRdb to 2016 to 2017). Some background on the complete study: An earlier analysis of roughly 630 of the donors reported roughly 270 Gb of sequence data and about 100 million unique TCR beta sequences from roughly 200 million T cells. An early release that covered 500 to 800 HLA-typed donors contained about 300 gigabases of sequencing data and around 80 million unique TCR sequences. Among the roughly 430 genotyped donors, around 81% belonged to the genetic ancestry cluster associated with self-reported Caucasian donors. The study aimed to test whether cataloging public T cell receptors could reveal signatures of past pathogen exposure. Using immunosequencing, the study profiled T cell repertoires from about 650 subjects and related those repertoires to cytomegalovirus serostatus. Besides the first cohort of some 670 subjects, a separate validation cohort made up of over 100 different subjects was used. To predict cytomegalovirus infection status, the study combined high-throughput TCR immunosequencing, statistical association of individual TCRs with disease status, and machine learning. In a later analysis, previously published TCR beta repertoires from 550 to 700 donors were re-analyzed and high-resolution HLA genotyping was added so that TCR occurrence patterns could be studied. In the later analysis, no new phenotypic data were used to find candidate immune exposures; instead, reliance was placed on TCR beta sequences and their occurrence across donors. An earlier analysis of about 620 of the donors applied high-throughput TCR beta sequencing to assess whether each TCR beta V gene segment acted as functional or pseudogenic. Donor age, sex, ethnicity and CMV serostatus were collected together with the repertoire data. A later genetic analysis used genome-wide SNP genotypes for about three fifths of the 666 donors, treating that subset as a discovery cohort. Every repertoire in the discovery cohort had been generated on one and the same sequencing platform. Class I and class II HLA loci were covered by the typing at four-digit resolution. The number of donors typed differed by locus, with about 620-630 for A, B, C, DRB1 and DQB1, 522 for DQA1, 606 for DPA1, and 472 for DPB1. Five DR-DQ haplotypes were handled as single units for association and clustering, since linkage in the cohort was strong. On average, about 200,000 unique TCR beta nucleotide sequences were sequenced per donor among some 420 genotyped donors of the cohort, with roughly 19% of those sequences being non-productive.

The cohort comprised several hundred healthy bone marrow donors. At the time of sampling, every cohort member was nominally healthy, though immune exposures that went unrecorded were likely present. The donor tested CMV seropositive, placing the donor among the 290 or so seropositive members of the cohort. A peripheral blood sample was collected from each donor, and TCR beta sequencing was performed on peripheral blood mononuclear cells. Genomic DNA was extracted from the blood cell samples with the Qiagen DNeasy Blood Extraction Kit. The study at large found these results: A further reported finding was that TCR beta sequences accurately predicted the HLA-A and HLA-B alleles for most subjects in the first cohort. In an earlier analysis of roughly 500 of the donors, most TCR beta V segments appeared in productive rearrangements about 87% or about 30% of the time, broadly matching IMGT annotations. According to a later genetic analysis, donors in an Asian-associated ancestry cluster had fewer N-insertions in productive TCRs than the approximately 670-donor mean. In vitro tests confirmed that a few of the cytomegalovirus-associated TCR beta chains recognize cytomegalovirus antigens. In both the original and validation cohorts, the classifier was reported to diagnose cytomegalovirus status with high specificity and sensitivity. In a later analysis, TCR association rates were found to vary across HLA loci, with the most associated TCRs seen for DRB1 alleles and the fewest for HLA-C alleles. Because HLA typing was unavailable for some donors at each locus, only the typed subset was used in association tests. A later analysis found that most CMV-associated TCR beta chains appeared HLA-restricted, with HLA associations seemingly driven largely by CMV exposure. The cohort was sequenced for TCR beta chains only, and without alpha or paired-chain data the features that could be detected were limited. The earlier analysis of about 600 of the donors excluded around 17 rarely observed V segments, including chromosome 9 orphons, because counts were too low. Correlated functional status among segregating V segments might be attributable to linkage disequilibrium, but an unknown experimental factor could not be ruled out. The study gave a list of 150 to 200 TCR beta chains associated with cytomegalovirus. Several of the top co-occurrence clusters appeared to be linked to parvovirus B19, influenza, CMV and Epstein-Barr virus, according to a later analysis. Assigning TCR associations to individual alleles was difficult when HLA alleles, especially DR and DQ, strongly co-occurred. The presence/absence analyses assumed that sequencing depth was roughly uniform across donors, and that assumption may not be true. The authors suggested that the approach could potentially be generalized to other disease states and immunological phenotypes. A later analysis associated around 16,000 TCR beta sequences with specific HLA alleles at a false discovery rate of 0.05. Some IMGT-functional V segments, including TRBV6-2 and TRBV6-3, could not be distinguished by the 87-base-pair reads and were therefore excluded. Most TCR sequences were seen in very few donors, while some public TCRs were found in many individuals. A cluster of highly shared sequence variants was judged likely to be a technical artifact of the sequencing pipeline. The only immune exposure information available for the cohort was CMV serostatus. V-gene and J-gene trimming of TCR beta chains was associated with a missense DCLRE1C variant in a later genetic analysis, and the association was replicated in an independent cohort. In a later analysis, HLA-associated TCR beta chains showed more clonal expansion and lower generation probabilities than non-associated chains that were equally common.

To prepare the library, the immunoSEQ multiplex PCR assay was applied. For the multiplex PCR, a mixture combining 60 forward primers for TCR Vbeta segments and 13 reverse primers for TCR Jbeta segments was used. The CDR3 region of rearranged TCR beta genes was amplified from genomic DNA by a multiplex PCR assay. Amplified TCR beta libraries were sequenced as 87-base-pair reads on the Illumina HiSeq System. In the source study's methods: A later analysis counted about 76 million unique TCR beta chains across the roughly 700 repertoires, and 9.5 million to 11 million of these chains were shared by at least two donors. A nearest-neighbor algorithm error-corrected the raw reads and collapsed the reads into unique sequences, merging closely related sequences to remove PCR and sequencing errors. Alignment of CDR3 sequences to IMGT reference sequences was used to assign V, D and J gene segments. Each retained sequence needed at least a six-nucleotide match to both a V gene segment and a J gene segment. Rearrangements were classified as productive when the CDR3 lacked stop codons and remained in frame with V and J, and all other rearrangements were classified as non-productive. CDR3 was defined according to IMGT convention as the region running from the second conserved V-encoded cysteine to the conserved J-encoded phenylalanine. In an earlier analysis of 550 to 650 of the donors, sequences lacking an unambiguous match to a single V gene segment were excluded. In an earlier analysis of approximately 560 of the donors, a V segment was called functional when productive rearrangements were above 56.7%, and segregating when the standard deviation between donors exceeded 5%. A statistical classification framework was built to diagnose cytomegalovirus status from the catalog of TCR beta chain sequences. A later analysis assigned V and J genes by comparing TCR nucleotide sequences with IMGT/GENE-DB human TR gene sequences. In a later analysis, CDR3 sequences and most-parsimonious VDJ recombination scenarios were assigned using the TCRdist pipeline. A later analysis defined each TCR beta chain by its CDR3 amino acid sequence plus V-gene family, and excluded reads lacking a unique V-gene family. To address suspected cross-contamination and a sequencing artifact, a later analysis removed around 590 highly shared, low-generation-probability nucleotide sequences. For each public chain, a later analysis derived a clonal expansion index from normalized ranks of inferred template counts within each repertoire. Generation probabilities in a later analysis came from a VDJ recombination model fitted to out-of-frame rearrangements, and those results were checked against IGoR. Hypergeometric tests were used in a later analysis to score TCR-TCR, TCR-HLA and TCR-CMV co-occurrence, with a repertoire-size bias correction applied to the TCR pairs. To estimate false discovery rates, a later analysis permuted the HLA or CMV assignments 20 times. In a later analysis, co-occurring TCRs were grouped using DBSCAN, and TCRdist sequence similarity was added for clustering within HLA-allele-positive subsets. Repertoires with fewer than 30,000 or more than 120,000 public chains, plus five repertoires with anomalous nucleotide sharing, were excluded from co-occurrence clustering. Not all clones reach the TCRdb copy of this immuneACCESS table, which keeps in-frame sequences only. Checked studies attribute under half of the gap to unresolved V genes and leave the rest unexplained. That table gives V, J and clone size, and the DNA gave D and trimming. The sample contains over 130,000 clones, 60% to 85% of them found a single time. The ten most abundant clones make up about 6.7% of the sample.

Taken from cysteine to phenylalanine, the CDR3 has 14 residues. CDR3 DNA only is kept here, 42 bases in frame from base 1. Trimming costs V 6 bases and J 4 bases, and their ends lie 15 bases apart. CDR1 and CDR2 are drawn from the germline V gene: KGHSH, LQKENI. The sample holds a few counts of this clone. Its antigen remains unidentified. Qualities for individual bases were not recorded, and no much larger clone is one base off. This receptor was taken from a man aged 50-60 years in good health and CMV-seropositive. The chain employs TRBV18 and TRBJ2-5; TRBD1 might be the D gene, on 5 matching bases. What was sequenced was PBMCs. At the DNA level, the sequence is TGTGCCAGCTCCCCAAGGCGGCAGGGAGAGACCCAGTACTTC. Translation gives CASSPRRQGETQYF.